The entry below describes one TCR beta chain. This clone occurred a few times. Its antigen specificity is not known. No much larger clonotype is one base removed from it; base qualities were not supplied. No treatment had been received by any patient before thyroid surgery. The study retrospectively analysed patient clinical samples collected from about 2012 to 2019 using T-cell receptor beta sequencing. The sample is drawn from a study of metastatic and nonmetastatic thyroid tumors (dated by TCRdb to the early 2020s). Study-level background: Repertoires were compared across peripheral blood and tumor or nodule tissue samples from malignant and benign thyroid patients. Broader findings and caveats from the paper: In both blood and tumor samples, TCR beta diversity was reported to be significantly higher in malignant tumors than in benign nodules.

Receptors were amplified or captured by PCR. Sequencing instrument: Illumina HiSeq 4000. High-throughput sequencing was used to profile the TCR beta-chain CDR3 region of every patient. For the original study's pipeline: CDR3 differences across clinicopathological groups were used to build a classifier for discriminating distant-metastatic papillary thyroid cancer patients. The Shannon index was used to measure repertoire diversity, and the Morisita-Horn index was used to measure how similar tumor and blood repertoires were. TCRdb's own reprocessing of the public reads used fastp at Q25 and MiXCR and kept productive beta chains. The V and J calls were not made by the authors but by TCRdb's processing. This sample gives some 37,000 clones in total; less than 60% of them show up just once. Approximately 25% of the sample lies in the top ten. The sequencing input was tumor tissue. This receptor was identified in a male donor with papillary thyroid cancer or a benign thyroid nodule (not recorded which). Some clones in this sample may be carry-over from other donors' samples.

The DNA reads TGTGCCAGCAGTTACTCCACTAGCGGGCCATACACAGATACGCAGTATTTT. Its translation is CASSYSTSGPYTDTQYF. The sequence links TRBV6-5 to TRBJ2-3; TRBD2 fits 9 bases in the junction. CDR1 and CDR2, looked up from the germline V gene, are MNHEY and SVGAGI. V is pruned by 0 bases and J by 2 bases, leaving 6 bases of the junction without a gene match. Reading from cysteine to phenylalanine, the CDR3 counts 17 amino acids. Here the CDR3 DNA is all that survives: 51 bases in frame from base 1.